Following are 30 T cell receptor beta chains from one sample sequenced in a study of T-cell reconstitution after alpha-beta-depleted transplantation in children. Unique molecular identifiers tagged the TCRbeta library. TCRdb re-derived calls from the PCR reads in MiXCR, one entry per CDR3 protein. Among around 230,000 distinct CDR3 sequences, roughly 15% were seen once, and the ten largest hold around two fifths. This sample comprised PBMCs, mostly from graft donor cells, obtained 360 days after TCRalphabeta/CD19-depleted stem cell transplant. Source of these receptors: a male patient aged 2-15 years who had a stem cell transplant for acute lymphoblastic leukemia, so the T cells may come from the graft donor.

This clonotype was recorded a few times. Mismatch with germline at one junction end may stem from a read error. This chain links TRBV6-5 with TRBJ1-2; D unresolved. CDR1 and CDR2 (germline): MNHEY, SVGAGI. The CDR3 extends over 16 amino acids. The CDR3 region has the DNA TGTGCCAGCACTTACCTCGAGGGCCGGGCTAACTATGGCTACACCTTC. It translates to CASTYLEGRANYGYTF.

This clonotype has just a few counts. This CDR3 reads CASSLRVRVEQYF. Written as DNA, the CDR3 is TGTGCCAGCAGCTTGAGGGTCAGGGTCGAGCAGTACTTC. The rearrangement uses TRBV5-6 and TRBJ2-7; D is possibly TRBD1 (5 bases). Between the trimmed V and J ends, which lost 1 base and 6 bases, there was a span of 11 bases. The CDR3 totals 13 residues. Per the germline V gene, CDR1 is SGHDT and CDR2 is YYEEEE.

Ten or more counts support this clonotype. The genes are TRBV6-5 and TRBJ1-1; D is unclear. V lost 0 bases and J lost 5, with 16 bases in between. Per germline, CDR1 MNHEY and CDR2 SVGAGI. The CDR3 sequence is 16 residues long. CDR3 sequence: CASSYSTGLGRTEAFF. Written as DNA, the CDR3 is TGTGCCAGCAGTTACTCGACCGGCCTGGGGAGGACTGAAGCTTTCTTT.

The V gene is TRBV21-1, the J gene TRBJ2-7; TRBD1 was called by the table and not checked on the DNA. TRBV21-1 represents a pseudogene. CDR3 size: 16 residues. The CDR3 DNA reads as TGTGCCAGCAGCGATCGGGACAGCCTTAAGGTCTCCGAGCAGTACTTC. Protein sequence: CASSDRDSLKVSEQYF.

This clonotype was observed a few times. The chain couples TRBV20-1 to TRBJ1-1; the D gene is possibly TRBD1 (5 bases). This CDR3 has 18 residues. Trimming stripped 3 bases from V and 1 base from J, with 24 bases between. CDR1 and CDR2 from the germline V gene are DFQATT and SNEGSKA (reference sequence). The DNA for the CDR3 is TGCAGTGCTAGGTTCGGAGGTGTGGGGCCGACATCGAACACTGAAGCTTTCTTT. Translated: CSARFGGVGPTSNTEAFF.

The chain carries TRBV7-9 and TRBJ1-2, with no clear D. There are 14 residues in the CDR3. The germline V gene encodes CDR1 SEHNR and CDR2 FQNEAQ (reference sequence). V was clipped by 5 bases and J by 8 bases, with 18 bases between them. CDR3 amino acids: CASSRNSGVLGYTF. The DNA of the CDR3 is TGTGCCAGCAGCCGAAATTCGGGCGTCCTGGGCTACACCTTC.

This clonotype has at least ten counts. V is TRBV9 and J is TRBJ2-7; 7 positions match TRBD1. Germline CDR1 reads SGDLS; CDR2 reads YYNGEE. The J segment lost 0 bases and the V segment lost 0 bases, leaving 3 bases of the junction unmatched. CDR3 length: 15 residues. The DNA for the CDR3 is TGTGCCAGCAGCGTAGGTCCAGGGGGCTCCTACGAGCAGTACTTC. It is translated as CASSVGPGGSYEQYF.

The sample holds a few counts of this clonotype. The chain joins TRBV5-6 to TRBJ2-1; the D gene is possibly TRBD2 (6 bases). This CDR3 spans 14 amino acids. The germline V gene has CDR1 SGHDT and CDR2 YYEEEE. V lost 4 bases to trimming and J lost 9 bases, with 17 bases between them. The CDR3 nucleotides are TGTGCCAGCAGCGGCGGGACGGGAAATTCTGAGCAGTTCTTC. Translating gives CASSGGTGNSEQFF.

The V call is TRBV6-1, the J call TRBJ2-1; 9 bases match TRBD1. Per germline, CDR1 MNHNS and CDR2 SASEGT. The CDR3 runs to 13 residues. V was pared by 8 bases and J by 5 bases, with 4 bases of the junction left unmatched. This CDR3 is CASGDRGDNEQFF. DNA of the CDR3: TGTGCCAGCGGAGACAGGGGGGACAATGAGCAGTTCTTC.

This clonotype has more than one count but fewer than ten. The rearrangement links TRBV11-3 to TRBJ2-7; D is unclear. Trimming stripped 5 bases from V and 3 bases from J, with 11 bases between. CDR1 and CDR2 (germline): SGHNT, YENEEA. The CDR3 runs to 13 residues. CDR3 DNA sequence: TGTGCCAGCAGCGTCGCTCCGGACTACGAGCAGTACTTC. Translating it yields CASSVAPDYEQYF.

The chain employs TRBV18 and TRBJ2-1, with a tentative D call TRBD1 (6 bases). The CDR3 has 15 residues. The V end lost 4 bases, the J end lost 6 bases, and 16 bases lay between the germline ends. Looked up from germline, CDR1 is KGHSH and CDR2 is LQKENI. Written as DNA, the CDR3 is TGTGCCAGCTCACTCGACAGGCAAGTGTGCAATGAGCAGTTCTTC. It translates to CASSLDRQVCNEQFF.

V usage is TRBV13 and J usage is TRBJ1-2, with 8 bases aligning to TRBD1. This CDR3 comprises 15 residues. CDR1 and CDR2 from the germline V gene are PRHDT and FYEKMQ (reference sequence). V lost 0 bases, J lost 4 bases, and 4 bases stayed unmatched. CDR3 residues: CASSLGRGTGYGYTF. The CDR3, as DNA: TGTGCCAGCAGCTTAGGGAGGGGGACAGGCTATGGCTACACCTTC.

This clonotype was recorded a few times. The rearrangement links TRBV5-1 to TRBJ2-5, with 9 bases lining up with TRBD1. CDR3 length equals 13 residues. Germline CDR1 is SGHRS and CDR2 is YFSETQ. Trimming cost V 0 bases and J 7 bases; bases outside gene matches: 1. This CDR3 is CASSLEDRGTQYF. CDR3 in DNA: TGCGCCAGCAGCTTGGAGGACAGGGGGACCCAGTACTTC.

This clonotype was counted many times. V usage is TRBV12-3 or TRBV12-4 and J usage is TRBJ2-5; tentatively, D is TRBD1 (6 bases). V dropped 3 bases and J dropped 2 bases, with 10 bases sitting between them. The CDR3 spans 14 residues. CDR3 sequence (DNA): TGTGCCAGCAGTTTCACGACAGGTCAAGAGACCCAGTACTTC. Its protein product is CASSFTTGQETQYF.

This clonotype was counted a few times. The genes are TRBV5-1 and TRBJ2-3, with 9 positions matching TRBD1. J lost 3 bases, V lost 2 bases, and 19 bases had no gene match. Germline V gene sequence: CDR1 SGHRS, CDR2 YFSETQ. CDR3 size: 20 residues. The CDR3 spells CASSLVDGTGTARDTDTQYF. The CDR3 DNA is TGCGCCAGCAGCTTAGTTGATGGGACAGGGACCGCTCGGGATACAGATACGCAGTATTTT.

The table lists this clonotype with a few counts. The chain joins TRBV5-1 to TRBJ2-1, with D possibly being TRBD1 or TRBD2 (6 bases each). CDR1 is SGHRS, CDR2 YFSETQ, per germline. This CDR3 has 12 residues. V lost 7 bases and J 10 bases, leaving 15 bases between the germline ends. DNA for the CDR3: TGCGCCAGCCATAAAGGCGGGACAGAGCAGTTCTTC. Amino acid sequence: CASHKGGTEQFF.

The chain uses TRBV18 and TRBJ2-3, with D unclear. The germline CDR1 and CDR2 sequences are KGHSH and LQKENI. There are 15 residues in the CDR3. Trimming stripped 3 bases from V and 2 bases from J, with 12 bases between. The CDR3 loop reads CASSPGRGVTDTQYF. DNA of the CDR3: TGTGCCAGCTCACCCGGGCGAGGTGTCACAGATACGCAGTATTTT.

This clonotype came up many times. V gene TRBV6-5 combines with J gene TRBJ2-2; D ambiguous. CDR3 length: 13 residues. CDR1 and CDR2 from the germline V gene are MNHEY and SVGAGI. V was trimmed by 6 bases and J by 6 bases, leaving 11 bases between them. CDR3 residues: CASSRGSPGELFF. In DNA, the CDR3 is TGTGCCAGCAGCAGAGGTAGTCCCGGGGAGCTGTTTTTT.

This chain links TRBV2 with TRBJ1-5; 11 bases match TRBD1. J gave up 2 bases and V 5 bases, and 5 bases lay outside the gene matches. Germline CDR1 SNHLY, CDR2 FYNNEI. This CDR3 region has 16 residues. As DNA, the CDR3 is TGTGCCAGCAGTTGGACAGGGGGCGAGGGCAATCAGCCCCAGCATTTT. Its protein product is CASSWTGGEGNQPQHF. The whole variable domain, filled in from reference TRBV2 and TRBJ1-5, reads EPEVTQTPSHQVTQMGQEVILRCVPISNHLYFYWYRQILGQKVEFLVSFYNNEISEKSEIFDDQFSVERPDGSNFTLKIRSTKLEDSAMYFCASSWTGGEGNQPQHFGDGTRLSIL.

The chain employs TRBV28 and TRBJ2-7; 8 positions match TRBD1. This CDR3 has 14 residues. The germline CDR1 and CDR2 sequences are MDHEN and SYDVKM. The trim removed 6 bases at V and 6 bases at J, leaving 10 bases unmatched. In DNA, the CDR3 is TGTGCCAGCAGAACATGGACAGGGCCCGGCGAGCAGTACTTC. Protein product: CASRTWTGPGEQYF.

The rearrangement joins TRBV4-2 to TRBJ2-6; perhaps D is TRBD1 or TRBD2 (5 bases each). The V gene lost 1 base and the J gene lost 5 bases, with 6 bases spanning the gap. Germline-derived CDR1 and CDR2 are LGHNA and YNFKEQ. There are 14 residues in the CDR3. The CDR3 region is CASSQGGRANVLTF. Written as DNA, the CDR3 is TGTGCCAGCAGCCAAGGGGGACGGGCCAACGTCCTGACTTTC.

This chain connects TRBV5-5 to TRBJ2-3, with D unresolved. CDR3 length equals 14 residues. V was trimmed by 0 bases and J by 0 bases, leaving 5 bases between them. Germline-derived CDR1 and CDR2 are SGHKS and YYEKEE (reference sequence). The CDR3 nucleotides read TGTGCCAGCAGCTTGGCGACTAGCACAGATACGCAGTATTTT. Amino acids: CASSLATSTDTQYF.

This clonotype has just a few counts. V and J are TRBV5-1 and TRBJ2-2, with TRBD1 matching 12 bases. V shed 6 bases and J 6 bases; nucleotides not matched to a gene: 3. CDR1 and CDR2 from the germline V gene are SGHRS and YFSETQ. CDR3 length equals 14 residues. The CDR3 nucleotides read TGCGCCAGCACCGGGACAGGGGGCCCCGGGGAGCTGTTTTTT. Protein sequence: CASTGTGGPGELFF.

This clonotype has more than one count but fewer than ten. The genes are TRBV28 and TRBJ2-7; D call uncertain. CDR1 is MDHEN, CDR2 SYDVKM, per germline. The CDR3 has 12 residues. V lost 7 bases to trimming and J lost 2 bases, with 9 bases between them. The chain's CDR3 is CASKRRTYEQYF. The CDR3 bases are TGTGCCAGCAAACGTCGCACCTACGAGCAGTACTTC.

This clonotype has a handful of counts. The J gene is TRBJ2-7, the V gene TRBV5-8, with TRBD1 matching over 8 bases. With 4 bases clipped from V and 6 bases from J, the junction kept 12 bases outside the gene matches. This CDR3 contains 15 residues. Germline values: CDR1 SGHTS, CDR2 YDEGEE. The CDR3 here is CASSLTWGQVGEQYF. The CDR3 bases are TGTGCCAGCAGCCTCACTTGGGGACAGGTAGGCGAGCAGTACTTC.

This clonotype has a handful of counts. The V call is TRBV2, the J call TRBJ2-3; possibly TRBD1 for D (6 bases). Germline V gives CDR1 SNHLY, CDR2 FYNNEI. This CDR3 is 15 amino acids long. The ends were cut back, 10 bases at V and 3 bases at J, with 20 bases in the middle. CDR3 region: CATLLQGRGTDTQYF. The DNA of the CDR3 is TGTGCCACCTTATTACAGGGAAGGGGGACAGATACGCAGTATTTT.

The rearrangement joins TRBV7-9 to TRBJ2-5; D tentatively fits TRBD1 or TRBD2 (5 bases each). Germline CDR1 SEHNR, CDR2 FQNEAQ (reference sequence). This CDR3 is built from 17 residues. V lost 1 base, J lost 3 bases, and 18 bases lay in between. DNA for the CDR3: TGTGCCAGCAGCTTAGGGGGGTCAGCCCATGGAGAAGAGACCCAGTACTTC. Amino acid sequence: CASSLGGSAHGEETQYF.

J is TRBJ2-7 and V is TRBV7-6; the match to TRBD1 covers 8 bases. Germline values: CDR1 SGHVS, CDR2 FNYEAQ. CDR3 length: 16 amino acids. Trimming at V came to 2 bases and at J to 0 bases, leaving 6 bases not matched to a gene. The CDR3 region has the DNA TGTGCCAGCAGCTTATTCGAGACAGGGGTCTCCTACGAGCAGTACTTC. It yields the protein CASSLFETGVSYEQYF.

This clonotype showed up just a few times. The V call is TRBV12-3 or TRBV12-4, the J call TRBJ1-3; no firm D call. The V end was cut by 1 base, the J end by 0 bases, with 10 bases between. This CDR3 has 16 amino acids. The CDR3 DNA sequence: TGTGCCAGCAGTTTAGGGCAGGCACTCTCTGGAAACACCATATATTTT. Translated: CASSLGQALSGNTIYF.

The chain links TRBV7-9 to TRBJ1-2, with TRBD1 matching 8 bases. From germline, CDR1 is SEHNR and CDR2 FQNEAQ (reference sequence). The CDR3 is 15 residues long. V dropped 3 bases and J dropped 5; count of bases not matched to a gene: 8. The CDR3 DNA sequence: TGTGCCAGCAGCTTTTTTACAGGGGGAGAGTATGGCTACACCTTC. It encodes CASSFFTGGEYGYTF.